A selection of T cell receptor beta chains follows, all from one sample in a study of molecular identifiers for immune sequencing clone quantification. TCRdb independently ran MiXCR on the PCR reads; one entry per CDR3 protein. The sample holds approximately 550,000 distinct CDR3 sequences; about 26% are singletons and the top ten take roughly 0.77%. Sequencing used naive CD8+ T cells from blood, with Jurkat cell RNA spiked in. Source of these receptors: a human donor in good health. Some libraries in this study had Jurkat cell RNA spiked in. The CDR3 runs from the conserved cysteine through the conserved F or W. The order of the fields is V gene, D gene, J gene, clone size, CDR3 DNA, CDR3 protein. The D gene is left open where the match is weak. Clone size is shown for a subset of rows, as once, few, many or a class of expanded clone.

V gene: TRBV27; D gene: TRBD2; J gene: TRBJ2-2; clone size: -; CDR3 DNA: TGTGCCAGCAGTTTTACACCGGGACTAGCTCACACCGGGGAGCTGTTTTTT; CDR3 protein: CASSFTPGLAHTGELFF
V gene: TRBV27; D gene: -; J gene: TRBJ1-1; clone size: many; CDR3 DNA: TGTGCCAGCAGTGTTACAGGCCTGAACACTGAAGCTTTCTTT; CDR3 protein: CASSVTGLNTEAFF
V gene: TRBV13; D gene: -; J gene: TRBJ2-2; clone size: few; CDR3 DNA: TGTGCCAGCTGTGTAGCGTCTACAGGGAACTCCGCGAACACCGGGGAGCTGTTTTTT; CDR3 protein: CASCVASTGNSANTGELFF
V gene: TRBV4-3; D gene: -; J gene: TRBJ1-4; clone size: -; CDR3 DNA: TGCGCCAGCAGCGATTTGGGGAAAGGGGGACTGATGAATGAAAAACTGTTTTTT; CDR3 protein: CASSDLGKGGLMNEKLFF
V gene: TRBV5-1; D gene: TRBD1; J gene: TRBJ2-2; clone size: -; CDR3 DNA: TGCGCCAGCAGCTTCGAACCCCCCCGGACAGGCTTCACCGGGGAGCTGTTTTTT; CDR3 protein: CASSFEPPRTGFTGELFF
V gene: TRBV12-3/TRBV12-4; D gene: -; J gene: TRBJ2-5; clone size: many; CDR3 DNA: TGTGCCAGCAGTTTATCTGGCAGGGACCAAGAGACCCAGTACTTC; CDR3 protein: CASSLSGRDQETQYF
V gene: TRBV12-5; D gene: -; J gene: TRBJ1-1; clone size: many; CDR3 DNA: TGTGCTAGTGGTTTGGGGGGGGAAACTGAAGCTTTCTTT; CDR3 protein: CASGLGGETEAFF
V gene: TRBV9; D gene: -; J gene: TRBJ2-2; clone size: many; CDR3 DNA: TGTGCCAGCAGCGTACGGGGGAGCCCTAACACCGGGGAGCTGTTTTTT; CDR3 protein: CASSVRGSPNTGELFF
V gene: TRBV24-1; D gene: TRBD2; J gene: TRBJ2-3; clone size: few; CDR3 DNA: TGTGCCACCAGTGACCCCCAGGGACTAGCGGGAGGTGCAGATACGCAGTATTTT; CDR3 protein: CATSDPQGLAGGADTQYF
V gene: TRBV27; D gene: -; J gene: TRBJ1-2; clone size: -; CDR3 DNA: TGTGCCAGCAGTTTACTGATCAACTCCCCCTATGGCTACACCTTC; CDR3 protein: CASSLLINSPYGYTF
V gene: TRBV11-2; D gene: -; J gene: TRBJ2-3; clone size: once; CDR3 DNA: TGTGCCAGCCGCTTAGGCCCCGGGGGGCCCACAGATACGCAGTATTTT; CDR3 protein: CASRLGPGGPTDTQYF
V gene: TRBV24-1; D gene: -; J gene: TRBJ2-2; clone size: few; CDR3 DNA: TGTGCCACCAGTGCCAGCTGGAACACCGGGGAGCTGTTTTTT; CDR3 protein: CATSASWNTGELFF
V gene: TRBV7-9; D gene: TRBD2; J gene: TRBJ2-7; clone size: -; CDR3 DNA: TGTGCCAGCAGCACAACACGGACTAGCGGGAGCTCCTACGAGCAGTACTTC; CDR3 protein: CASSTTRTSGSSYEQYF
V gene: TRBV7-9; D gene: -; J gene: TRBJ1-1; clone size: few; CDR3 DNA: TGTGCCAGCAACGACAGCCCCGAAGCTTTCTTT; CDR3 protein: CASNDSPEAFF
V gene: TRBV19; D gene: -; J gene: TRBJ1-5; clone size: -; CDR3 DNA: TGTGCCAGTAATACTCGGGGGAGCAATCAGCCCCAGCATTTT; CDR3 protein: CASNTRGSNQPQHF
V gene: TRBV30; D gene: TRBD1; J gene: TRBJ1-1; clone size: few; CDR3 DNA: TGTGCCTGGGAGACCGGGACAGGGATTGCTGAAGCTTTCTTT; CDR3 protein: CAWETGTGIAEAFF
V gene: TRBV5-3; D gene: -; J gene: TRBJ1-2; clone size: -; CDR3 DNA: TGTGCCAGCAGCTTGGATCGGACACCCACTAACTATGACTACACCTTC; CDR3 protein: CASSLDRTPTNYDYTF
V gene: TRBV4-3; D gene: -; J gene: TRBJ2-7; clone size: -; CDR3 DNA: TGCGCCAGCAGCCCGACCGGGGCAGGGACCGCGCAGTACTTC; CDR3 protein: CASSPTGAGTAQYF
V gene: TRBV11-2; D gene: -; J gene: TRBJ2-1; clone size: few; CDR3 DNA: TGTGCCAGCAGCAAGGGACCAGCGGATGAGCAGTTCTTC; CDR3 protein: CASSKGPADEQFF
V gene: TRBV5-4; D gene: TRBD1; J gene: TRBJ2-5; clone size: many; CDR3 DNA: TGTGCCAGCAGCGATACGACAGGGGGCGAAGAGACCCAGTACTTC; CDR3 protein: CASSDTTGGEETQYF
V gene: TRBV12-3/TRBV12-4; D gene: -; J gene: TRBJ2-7; clone size: -; CDR3 DNA: TGTGCCGGCAGTGATTCCTACGAGCAGTACTTC; CDR3 protein: CAGSDSYEQYF
V gene: TRBV27; D gene: -; J gene: TRBJ1-1; clone size: -; CDR3 DNA: TGTGCCAGCAGTTTAGCCCCTGGCGTCACTGAAGCTTTCTTT; CDR3 protein: CASSLAPGVTEAFF
V gene: TRBV30; D gene: -; J gene: TRBJ2-3; clone size: many; CDR3 DNA: TGTGCCTGGAATGGCGCCGTTAGCACAGATACGCAGTATTTT; CDR3 protein: CAWNGAVSTDTQYF
V gene: TRBV12-3/TRBV12-4; D gene: TRBD1; J gene: TRBJ2-5; clone size: -; CDR3 DNA: TGTGCCAGCAGCCTGCGGACAGGGGAACAAGAGACCCAGTACTTC; CDR3 protein: CASSLRTGEQETQYF
V gene: TRBV4-3; D gene: -; J gene: TRBJ1-2; clone size: few; CDR3 DNA: TGCGCCAGCAGCCAATCCGCGGGGTTCCTCTATGGCTACACCTTC; CDR3 protein: CASSQSAGFLYGYTF
V gene: TRBV12-3/TRBV12-4; D gene: -; J gene: TRBJ1-2; clone size: -; CDR3 DNA: TGTGTCAGCAGTTTAGATTGGGGAATCCAATTCTATGGCTACACCTTC; CDR3 protein: CVSSLDWGIQFYGYTF
V gene: TRBV28; D gene: TRBD2; J gene: TRBJ2-7; clone size: many; CDR3 DNA: TGTGCCTGGGGGACTAGCTCCTACGAGCAGTACTTC; CDR3 protein: CAWGTSSYEQYF
V gene: TRBV2; D gene: -; J gene: TRBJ1-1; clone size: few; CDR3 DNA: TGTGCCAGCAGTGCACAGCTGAACACTGAAGCTTTCTTT; CDR3 protein: CASSAQLNTEAFF
V gene: TRBV5-5; D gene: TRBD1; J gene: TRBJ2-7; clone size: -; CDR3 DNA: TGTGCCAGCATTCCGGGACAGACGTTCTACGAGCAGTACTTC; CDR3 protein: CASIPGQTFYEQYF
V gene: TRBV29-1; D gene: -; J gene: TRBJ1-3; clone size: few; CDR3 DNA: TGCAGCGTTAAAGGAGGGTCTGGAAACACCATATATTTT; CDR3 protein: CSVKGGSGNTIYF
V gene: TRBV4-1; D gene: -; J gene: TRBJ2-7; clone size: many; CDR3 DNA: TGCGCCAGCAGCCAAGTTATGACGGACGGGTACTACGAGCAGTACTTC; CDR3 protein: CASSQVMTDGYYEQYF
V gene: TRBV7-9; D gene: -; J gene: TRBJ2-7; clone size: few; CDR3 DNA: TGTGCCAGCAGCTTAGTCGAAGGGGCCTCCTACGAGCAGTACTTC; CDR3 protein: CASSLVEGASYEQYF
V gene: TRBV4-1; D gene: -; J gene: TRBJ1-5; clone size: few; CDR3 DNA: TGCGCCAGCAGCGACAGACTTAATCAGCCCCAGCATTTT; CDR3 protein: CASSDRLNQPQHF
V gene: TRBV7-9; D gene: TRBD2; J gene: TRBJ2-5; clone size: few; CDR3 DNA: TGTGCCAGCAGGGATGCCGGGAGGGAAGAGACCCAGTACTTC; CDR3 protein: CASRDAGREETQYF
V gene: TRBV5-5; D gene: TRBD1; J gene: TRBJ2-2; clone size: -; CDR3 DNA: TGTGCCAGCAGCTCCAGGACAGGGGGCGACACCGGGGAGCTGTTTTTT; CDR3 protein: CASSSRTGGDTGELFF
V gene: TRBV30; D gene: -; J gene: TRBJ1-5; clone size: few; CDR3 DNA: TGTGCCTGGAGTGACCTCTCAGCCTACAATCAGCCCCAGCATTTT; CDR3 protein: CAWSDLSAYNQPQHF
V gene: TRBV27; D gene: -; J gene: TRBJ2-5; clone size: few; CDR3 DNA: TGTGCCAGCAGTTTGGGAGCCCTTCAAGAGACCCAGTACTTC; CDR3 protein: CASSLGALQETQYF
V gene: TRBV6-2/TRBV6-3; D gene: -; J gene: TRBJ2-5; clone size: -; CDR3 DNA: TGTGCCAGCAGTTACTTACTCACCCACGGACATGAAGAGACCCAGTACTTC; CDR3 protein: CASSYLLTHGHEETQYF
V gene: TRBV27; D gene: TRBD2; J gene: TRBJ2-7; clone size: -; CDR3 DNA: TGTGCCAGCAGTCCGCGGGGGGCGAGCTCCTACGAGCAGTACTTC; CDR3 protein: CASSPRGASSYEQYF
V gene: TRBV28; D gene: TRBD2; J gene: TRBJ2-7; clone size: few; CDR3 DNA: TGTGCCATCCACAGCGGGGGGGAGCAGTACTTC; CDR3 protein: CAIHSGGEQYF
V gene: TRBV2; D gene: TRBD1; J gene: TRBJ2-7; clone size: few; CDR3 DNA: TGTGCCAGCCGTTCGGGACAGGGACGGTTCGAGCAGTACTTC; CDR3 protein: CASRSGQGRFEQYF
V gene: TRBV7-9; D gene: -; J gene: TRBJ1-1; clone size: many; CDR3 DNA: TGTGCCGGCAGGGCGGCGAACACTGAAGCTTTCTTT; CDR3 protein: CAGRAANTEAFF
V gene: TRBV19; D gene: TRBD2; J gene: TRBJ2-2; clone size: -; CDR3 DNA: TGTGCCAGTAGTATCTCGAGCGGGAGGGGAACCGGGGAGCTGTTTTTT; CDR3 protein: CASSISSGRGTGELFF
V gene: TRBV7-6; D gene: -; J gene: TRBJ2-3; clone size: many; CDR3 DNA: TGTGCCAGCTCCGGATTCCCCAGCACAGATACGCAGTATTTT; CDR3 protein: CASSGFPSTDTQYF
V gene: TRBV19; D gene: -; J gene: TRBJ2-6; clone size: -; CDR3 DNA: TGTGCCAGTACCCAGGGGGGGACTGGGGCCAACGTCCTGACTTTC; CDR3 protein: CASTQGGTGANVLTF
V gene: TRBV6-2/TRBV6-3; D gene: -; J gene: TRBJ1-2; clone size: -; CDR3 DNA: TGTGCCAGCAGTTACTTCACAGCCTCCTATGGCTACACCTTC; CDR3 protein: CASSYFTASYGYTF
V gene: TRBV7-7; D gene: TRBD1; J gene: TRBJ2-7; clone size: many; CDR3 DNA: TGTGCCAGCAGCTCACAGACAGGGTACGAGCAGTACTTC; CDR3 protein: CASSSQTGYEQYF
V gene: TRBV12-3/TRBV12-4; D gene: -; J gene: TRBJ1-1; clone size: many; CDR3 DNA: TGTGCCAGCAGTTTAGGTCAAATTGAAGCTTTCTTT; CDR3 protein: CASSLGQIEAFF
V gene: TRBV10-3; D gene: -; J gene: TRBJ2-1; clone size: -; CDR3 DNA: -; CDR3 protein: CAISDSGQGNEQFF
V gene: TRBV20-1; D gene: -; J gene: TRBJ2-7; clone size: few; CDR3 DNA: TGCAGTGCTAGAGATAGGGCAGGGTCACCCTACGAGCAGTACTTC; CDR3 protein: CSARDRAGSPYEQYF
V gene: TRBV2; D gene: -; J gene: TRBJ2-2; clone size: -; CDR3 DNA: TGTGCCAGCATCCCAGGGGTAAACACCGGGGAGCTGTTTTTT; CDR3 protein: CASIPGVNTGELFF
V gene: TRBV24-1; D gene: TRBD2; J gene: TRBJ2-3; clone size: few; CDR3 DNA: TGTGCCACCAGTGTCATCGAGCGGGAGGGCCCAGATACGCAGTATTTT; CDR3 protein: CATSVIEREGPDTQYF
V gene: TRBV14; D gene: TRBD2; J gene: TRBJ2-7; clone size: -; CDR3 DNA: TGTGCCAGCAGCCAAGGAGGGACTAGCGGTTCCTACGAGCAGTACTTC; CDR3 protein: CASSQGGTSGSYEQYF
V gene: TRBV27; D gene: -; J gene: TRBJ2-7; clone size: -; CDR3 DNA: TGTGCCAGCAGTTTATCTTGGGGGGCTGGCTACGAGCAGTACTTC; CDR3 protein: CASSLSWGAGYEQYF
V gene: TRBV4-3; D gene: TRBD1; J gene: TRBJ2-6; clone size: -; CDR3 DNA: TGCGCCAGCAGCCACCCCCGGGACAGGGCCTCTGGGGCCAACGTCCTGACTTTC; CDR3 protein: CASSHPRDRASGANVLTF